This T cell receptor beta chain was identified during a study of vaccination effects on CD4 cells after COVID-19. The overall study: It was a median of 72 days after the second dose that post-vaccine samples were obtained.

Clones were sequenced by immunoSEQ multiplex PCR, and TCRdb holds only the in-frame ones, with some missing. The repertoire holds about 24,000 clones, with almost 70% as singletons. Study-wide results and limits: Just 1 of 255 vaccine-induced clones in healthy recipients was cross-reactive.

ViraFEST used viral peptide pools to expand antigen-specific CD4+ T cells before sequencing. Once cultured for nine to ten days, the cells underwent separation to obtain CD4+ T cells. Subjects were given two BNT162b2 or mRNA-1273 vaccine doses. This clone has just a few counts. Its target is not known. V was pared by 1 base and J by 7 bases, with 16 bases between. In germline, CDR1 is SEHNR, CDR2 FQNEAQ (reference sequence). The length of the CDR3 is 16 residues. This clonotype was sampled from a human donor who received a COVID-19 vaccine. The specimen was CD4+ T cells from PBMCs cultured with SARS-CoV-2 spike peptides, collected after COVID-19 vaccination. The chain employs TRBV7-9 and TRBJ1-4; perhaps TRBD1 as D (5 bases). The CDR3 sequence: CASSLGNGGRGEKLFF. CDR3 coding DNA: TGTGCCAGCAGCTTAGGGAATGGGGGTAGAGGTGAAAAACTGTTTTTT.